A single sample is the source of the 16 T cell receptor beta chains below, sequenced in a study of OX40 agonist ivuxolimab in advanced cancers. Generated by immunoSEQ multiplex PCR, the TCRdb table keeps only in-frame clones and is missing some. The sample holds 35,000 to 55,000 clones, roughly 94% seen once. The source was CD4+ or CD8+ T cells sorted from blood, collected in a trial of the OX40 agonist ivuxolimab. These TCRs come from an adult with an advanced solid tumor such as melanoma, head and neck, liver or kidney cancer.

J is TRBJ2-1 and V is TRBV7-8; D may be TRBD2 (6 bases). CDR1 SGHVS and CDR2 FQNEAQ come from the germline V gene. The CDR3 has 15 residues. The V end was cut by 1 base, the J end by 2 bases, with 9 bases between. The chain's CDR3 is CASSLVAETYNEQFF. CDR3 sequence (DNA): TGTGCCAGCAGCTTAGTAGCGGAAACCTACAATGAGCAGTTCTTC.

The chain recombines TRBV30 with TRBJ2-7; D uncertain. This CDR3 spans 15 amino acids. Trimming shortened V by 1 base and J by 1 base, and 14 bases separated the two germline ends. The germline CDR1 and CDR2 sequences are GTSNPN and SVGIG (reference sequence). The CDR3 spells CAWSAPGTLSYEQYF. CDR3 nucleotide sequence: TGTGCCTGGAGTGCCCCAGGCACCCTGTCCTACGAGCAGTACTTC.

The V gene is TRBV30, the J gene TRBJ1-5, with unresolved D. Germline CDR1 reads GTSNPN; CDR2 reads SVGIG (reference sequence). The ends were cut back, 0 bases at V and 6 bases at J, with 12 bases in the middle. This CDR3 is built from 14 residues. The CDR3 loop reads CAWSVLGATQPQHF. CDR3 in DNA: TGTGCCTGGAGTGTACTCGGCGCTACTCAGCCCCAGCATTTT.

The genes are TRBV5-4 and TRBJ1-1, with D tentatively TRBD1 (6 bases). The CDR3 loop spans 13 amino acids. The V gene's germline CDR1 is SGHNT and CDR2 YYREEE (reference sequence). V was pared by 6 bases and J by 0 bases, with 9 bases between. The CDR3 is CASIGQLNTEAFF. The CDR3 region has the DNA TGTGCCAGCATCGGACAGCTGAACACTGAAGCTTTCTTT. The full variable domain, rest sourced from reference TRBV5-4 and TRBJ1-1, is ETGVTQSPTHLIKTRGQQVTLRCSSQSGHNTVSWYQQALGQGPQFIFQYYREEENGRGNFPPRFSGLQFPNYSSELNVNALELDDSALYLCASIGQLNTEAFFGQGTRLTVV.

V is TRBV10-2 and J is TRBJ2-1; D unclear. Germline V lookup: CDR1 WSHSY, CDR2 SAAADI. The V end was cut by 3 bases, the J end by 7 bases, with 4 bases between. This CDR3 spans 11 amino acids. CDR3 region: CASSEGNEQFF. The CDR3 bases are TGCGCCAGCAGTGAAGGGAATGAGCAGTTCTTC.

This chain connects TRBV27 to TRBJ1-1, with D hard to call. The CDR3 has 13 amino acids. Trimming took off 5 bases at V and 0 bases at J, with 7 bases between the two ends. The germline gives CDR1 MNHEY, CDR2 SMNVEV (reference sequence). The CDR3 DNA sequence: TGTGCCAGCAGTATCGTGGTGAACACTGAAGCTTTCTTT. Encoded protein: CASSIVVNTEAFF.

The CDR3 DNA is TGTGCCAGCAGTGAAGTGGGACAGGTACCCTACGAGCAGTACTTC. It encodes CASSEVGQVPYEQYF. The chain carries TRBV2 and TRBJ2-7; TRBD1 aligns across 8 bases. This CDR3 region has 15 residues. The junction had 4 bases not matched to a gene; V was cut back by 1 base and J by 2 bases. CDR1 and CDR2 from the germline V gene are SNHLY and FYNNEI.

DNA of the CDR3: TGCGCCAGCAGCCAAGAAGGCTGGGACGTCCTGACTTTC. Its translation: CASSQEGWDVLTF. The genes are TRBV4-1 and TRBJ2-6; D remains unclear. The germline CDR1 and CDR2 sequences are MGHRA and YSYEKL. V lost 0 bases and J lost 11, with 8 bases in between. This CDR3 is built from 13 residues.

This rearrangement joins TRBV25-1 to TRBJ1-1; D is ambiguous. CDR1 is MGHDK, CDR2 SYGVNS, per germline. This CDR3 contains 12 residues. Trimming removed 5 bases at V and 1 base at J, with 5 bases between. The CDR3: CASSHENTEAFF. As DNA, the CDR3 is TGTGCCAGCAGTCACGAGAACACTGAAGCTTTCTTT.

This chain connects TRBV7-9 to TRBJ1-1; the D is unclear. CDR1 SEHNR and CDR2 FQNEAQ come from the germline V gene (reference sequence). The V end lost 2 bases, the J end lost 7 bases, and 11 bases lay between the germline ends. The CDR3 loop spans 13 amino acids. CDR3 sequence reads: CASSLSIAGEAFF. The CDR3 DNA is TGTGCCAGCAGCTTAAGTATTGCTGGTGAAGCTTTCTTT.

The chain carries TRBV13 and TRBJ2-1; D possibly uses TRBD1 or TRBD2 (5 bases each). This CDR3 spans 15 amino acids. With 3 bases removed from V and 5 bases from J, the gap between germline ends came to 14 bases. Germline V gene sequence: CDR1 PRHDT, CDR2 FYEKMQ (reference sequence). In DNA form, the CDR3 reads TGTGCCAGCAGCTTTCCTAGGCAGGGAGACAATGAGCAGTTCTTC. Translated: CASSFPRQGDNEQFF.

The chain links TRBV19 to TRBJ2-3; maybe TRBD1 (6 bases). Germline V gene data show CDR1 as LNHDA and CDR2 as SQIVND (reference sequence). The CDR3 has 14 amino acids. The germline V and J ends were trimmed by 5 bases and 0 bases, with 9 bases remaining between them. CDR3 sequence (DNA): TGTGCCAGTAGTCCGGACAGCAGCACAGATACGCAGTATTTT. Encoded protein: CASSPDSSTDTQYF.

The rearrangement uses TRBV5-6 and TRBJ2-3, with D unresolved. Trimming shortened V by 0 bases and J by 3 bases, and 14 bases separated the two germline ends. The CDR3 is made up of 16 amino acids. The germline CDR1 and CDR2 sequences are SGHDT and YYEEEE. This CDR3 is CASSLGGLSSTDTQYF. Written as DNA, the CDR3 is TGTGCCAGCAGCTTGGGGGGATTATCCTCAACAGATACGCAGTATTTT.

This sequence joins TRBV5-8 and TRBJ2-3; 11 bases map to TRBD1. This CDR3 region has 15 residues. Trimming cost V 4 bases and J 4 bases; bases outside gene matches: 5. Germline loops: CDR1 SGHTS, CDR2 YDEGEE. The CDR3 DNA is TGTGCCAGCAGCGACGGACAGGGGGCTTCAGATACGCAGTATTTT. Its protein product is CASSDGQGASDTQYF.

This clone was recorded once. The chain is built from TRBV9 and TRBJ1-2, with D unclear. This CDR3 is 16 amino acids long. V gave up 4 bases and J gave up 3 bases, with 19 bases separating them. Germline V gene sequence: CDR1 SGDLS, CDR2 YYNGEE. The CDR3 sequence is CASSPSSIPGYYGYTF. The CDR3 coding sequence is TGTGCCAGCAGCCCGAGTTCTATCCCGGGCTACTATGGCTACACCTTC.

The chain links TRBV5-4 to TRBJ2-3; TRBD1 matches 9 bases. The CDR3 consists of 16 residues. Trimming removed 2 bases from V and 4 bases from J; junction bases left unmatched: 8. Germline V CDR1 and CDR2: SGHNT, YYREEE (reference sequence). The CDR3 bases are TGTGCCAGCAGCTTACCGGGACAGGGTTCTTCAGATACGCAGTATTTT. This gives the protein CASSLPGQGSSDTQYF.